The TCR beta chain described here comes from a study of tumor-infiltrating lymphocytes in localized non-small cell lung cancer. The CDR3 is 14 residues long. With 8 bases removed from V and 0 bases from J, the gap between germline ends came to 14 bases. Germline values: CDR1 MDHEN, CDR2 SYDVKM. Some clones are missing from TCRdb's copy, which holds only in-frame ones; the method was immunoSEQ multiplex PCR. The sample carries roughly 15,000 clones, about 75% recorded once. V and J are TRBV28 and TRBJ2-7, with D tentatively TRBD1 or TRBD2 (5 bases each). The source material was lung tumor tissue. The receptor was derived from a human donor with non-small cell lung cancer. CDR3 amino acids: CASARDGVSYEQYF. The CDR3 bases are TGTGCCAGCGCCAGGGACGGAGTCTCCTACGAGCAGTACTTC.